Sequencing of this T cell receptor beta chain was carried out in a study of cytomegalovirus exposure and HLA in healthy donors (dated by TCRdb to 2016 to 2017). About the investigation overall: A later analysis indicated that the 95 to 150 validation repertoires were generated on the platform also employed for the approximately 700 repertoires of the first cohort. The study was designed to test whether signatures of past pathogen exposure could be identified by cataloging public T cell receptors. Besides the first cohort of some 670 subjects, a separate validation cohort made up of about 120 different subjects was used. The study combined high-throughput TCR immunosequencing, statistical association of individual TCRs with disease status, and machine learning to predict cytomegalovirus infection status.

From the germline V gene, CDR1 is SGHAT and CDR2 is FQNNGV. The CDR3 runs 16 amino acids, cysteine and phenylalanine included. Kept here is only the CDR3 DNA, which spans 48 bases and is read in frame from base 1. Compared with germline, V lacks 2 bases and J lacks 0 bases; bases without a gene match: 4. General findings and caveats noted by the study authors: The authors suggested that the approach could potentially be extended to other disease states and immunological phenotypes. The classifier was reported to diagnose cytomegalovirus status with high specificity and sensitivity in both the original and validation cohorts. The study gave a list of under 200 TCR beta chains associated with cytomegalovirus. Most TCR sequences were seen in very few donors, while some public TCRs were found in many individuals. In vitro tests confirmed that a few of the cytomegalovirus-associated TCR beta chains recognize cytomegalovirus antigens. Subsequent analysis determined that TCRs grouped into clusters in the first cohort also showed a tendency toward co-occurrence across the roughly 120 validation repertoires, and approximately 94% of cluster scores exceeded 0. A later analysis lacked HLA typing for the validation cohort, so it scored co-occurrence in that cohort across all 110 or so repertoires.

Separate from the roughly 650-subject first cohort, the validation cohort of 95 to 150 subjects was the group to which the donors belonged. Comments on this clone: Its binding antigen is unknown. No base quality information exists; no much larger clone differs at one position.

Libraries were made using the immunoSEQ multiplex PCR assay. The original pipeline was this. A statistical classification framework was built to diagnose cytomegalovirus status from the catalog of TCR beta chain sequences. In TCRdb, the immuneACCESS table is reduced to in-frame sequences with V and J assigned. These tables do not hold every clone; where another copy was compared, an unresolved V gene accounts for under half, and the others remain unexplained. V, J and clone size derive from that table, while D and trimming were established from the DNA sequence. The sample has about 130,000 clones on record, approximately 92% of them singletons. Of the sample, more than 1% falls within the top ten clones.

This sequence originates from a woman aged 18 to 35 in good health and CMV-seronegative. The receptor chain draws on TRBV11-2 and TRBJ2-7, and TRBD2 aligns with 10 junction nucleotides. Sequencing was carried out using PBMCs. The CDR3 region: CASSLFGLAASYEQYF. The base sequence is TGTGCCAGCAGCTTATTTGGACTAGCGGCCTCCTACGAGCAGTACTTC.